This T cell receptor beta chain came from a study of post-analysis software for immune sequencing data. General study results and limits: Analysis by F measure revealed that same-batch samples clustered strongly together. Patients with multiple sclerosis recorded significantly lower normalized Chao1 diversity than controls, the study found. A handful of TRBV segments occurring more often in patients than controls included TRBV5-6, TRBV5-1 and TRBV20-1.

Regarding this clonotype: Its cognate antigen is unknown.

Germline CDR1 and CDR2: SGHAT and FQNNGV. This CDR3 region has 16 residues. TCR beta cDNA libraries had unique molecular identifiers. cDNA molecules numbering around 450,000 came from roughly 1 to 10 million T cells. TCRdb called the PCR reads again in MiXCR, with one record for every CDR3 protein. Among some 700,000 distinct CDR3 sequences, roughly three fifths were seen once, and the ten largest hold about 11%. The rearrangement uses TRBV11-2 and TRBJ2-4; 10 bases are a match to TRBD2. The end of the DNA fits TRBJ2-7 better, so the J call may be wrong. This sequence was found in a girl aged 2 to 10 with multiple sclerosis. Sequencing was carried out using blood. CDR3 sequence: CASSLLGLARAYEQYF. In DNA form, the CDR3 reads TGTGCCAGCAGCCTCCTGGGACTAGCGCGGGCCTACGAGCAGTACTTC.